Each of the 32 T cell receptor beta chains below was sequenced from the same sample in a study of blood T cells in healthy people across ages (dated by TCRdb to the mid-2010s). Receptor libraries were prepared by 5' RACE. The sequencer listed for this sample is Illumina HiSeq 2500. The second PCR ran for about 6 to 12 cycles and used a J-beta primer mix along with a sample-barcoded 5' primer. TCRdb reran the public reads through fastp at Q25 and MiXCR, keeping productive beta chains. CDR3 protein duplicates are merged, each entry listing the most common genes and DNA. For this sample the table gives roughly 1,500,000 distinct CDR3 sequences, of which about 40% were detected only once. Of the sample, 7.9% falls within the top ten clones. Source material: blood. Source of these receptors: a woman between 18 and 29 years old in good health.

The V call is TRBV5-1, the J call TRBJ2-7; 10 bases are a match to TRBD2. This CDR3 has 15 amino acids. Germline V gives CDR1 SGHRS, CDR2 YFSETQ. J was trimmed by 2 bases and V by 3 bases; bases with no gene match: 5. The DNA of the CDR3 is TGCGCCAGCAGCTCGGCTAGCGGGGGTACCTACGAGCAGTACTTC. This sequence encodes CASSSASGGTYEQYF.

The rearrangement links TRBV2 to TRBJ2-1; D unresolved. There are 12 residues in the CDR3. Germline assignment: CDR1 SNHLY and CDR2 FYNNEI. The V gene lost 1 base and the J gene lost 11 bases, with 9 bases spanning the gap. Here the CDR3 reads CASSEGYLQQFF. CDR3 in DNA: TGTGCCAGCAGTGAAGGATACCTTCAGCAGTTCTTC.

DNA of the CDR3: TGCAGTGCTAGAATACTAGCGGGAGAGCGAAACATTCAGTACTTC. Protein sequence: CSARILAGERNIQYF. The chain carries TRBV20-1 and TRBJ2-4; 11 bases line up with TRBD2. Germline CDR1 is DFQATT and CDR2 is SNEGSKA (reference sequence). CDR3 length: 15 residues. V was pared by 2 bases and J by 6 bases, with 6 bases of the junction left unmatched.

This chain uses TRBV14 with TRBJ1-1; D is uncertain. V lost 1 base and J 9 bases, leaving 15 bases between the germline ends. Germline V gene lookup returns CDR1 SGHDN and CDR2 FVKESK. The CDR3 runs 14 residues. The CDR3 DNA reads TGTGCCAGCAGCCAAGTGGGGATGAACCCGAAAGCTTTCTTT. The encoded protein is CASSQVGMNPKAFF.

This clonotype was seen more than once but under ten times. The chain has TRBV10-3 and TRBJ2-7; D possibly corresponds to TRBD1 (6 bases). Germline assignment: CDR1 ENHRY and CDR2 SYGVKD. Trimming pared 3 bases from V and 5 bases from J, leaving 17 bases between. The CDR3 spans 15 residues. CDR3 residues: CAISEETGSYDEQYF. The CDR3 region has the DNA TGTGCCATCAGTGAAGAGACAGGATCATACGACGAGCAGTACTTC.

Remarks on this clonotype: The junction differs from germline at one of its ends, possibly a read error. The chain has TRBV12-3 or TRBV12-4 and TRBJ2-7; D gene uncertain. This CDR3 contains 16 residues. DNA of the CDR3: TGTGCCTGCAGTTCCCGTAGGAGTTTCACGTGGTACGAGCAGTACTTC. Encoded protein: CACSSRRSFTWYEQYF.

V and J are TRBV19 and TRBJ2-5; D not resolved. V dropped 3 bases and J dropped 11 bases, with 13 bases sitting between them. Per the germline V gene, CDR1 is LNHDA and CDR2 is SQIVND (reference sequence). The CDR3 covers 12 residues. The CDR3 loop reads CASSIPGYEQYF. CDR3 DNA: TGTGCCAGTAGTATCCCCGGATATGAGCAGTACTTC.

The chain employs TRBV2 and TRBJ2-1, with 8 positions matching TRBD2. The ends lost 4 bases at V and 5 bases at J; junction bases unmatched: 7. The germline gives CDR1 SNHLY, CDR2 FYNNEI. CDR3 length: 15 amino acids. The CDR3 here is CASSVDGGANNEQFF. The DNA of the CDR3 is TGTGCCAGCAGTGTTGACGGGGGGGCCAACAATGAGCAGTTCTTC.

Comments on this clonotype: The germline gene is not matched at one end of the junction; a read error may be the cause. V and J are TRBV6-4 and TRBJ2-7; D tentatively fits TRBD1 or TRBD2 (6 bases each). This CDR3 contains 13 residues. Per the germline V gene, CDR1 is MRHNA and CDR2 is SNTAGT. CDR3 amino acids: CASSESGGYERYF. The CDR3 DNA follows: TGTGCCAGCAGTGAGTCCGGGGGCTACGAGCGGTACTTC.

This clonotype occurred a few times. The genes are TRBV29-1 and TRBJ2-3; 8 positions agree with TRBD1. The germline gives CDR1 SQVTM, CDR2 ANQGSEA. V dropped 5 bases and J dropped 1; count of bases not matched to a gene: 2. The CDR3 runs to 13 residues. The CDR3 reads CSVYRGGTDTQYF. In nucleotides, the CDR3 is TGCAGCGTTTACAGGGGGGGCACAGATACGCAGTATTTT.

This clonotype was observed a few times. This chain connects TRBV11-2 to TRBJ2-1; no definite D call. Deletions cut 3 bases from V and 6 bases from J, with 12 bases between. Germline CDR1 and CDR2: SGHAT and FQNNGV. The CDR3 is 14 residues long. The CDR3 region is CASSFNGASNEQFF. Here the CDR3 DNA reads TGTGCCAGCAGCTTTAACGGTGCCTCCAATGAGCAGTTCTTC.

The sample holds one count of this clonotype. The rearrangement links TRBV5-1 to TRBJ2-7; 13 bases line up with TRBD2. The J call is in doubt because the DNA end fits TRBJ2-5 better. The CDR3 spans 16 residues. CDR1 is SGHRS, CDR2 YFSETQ, per germline. Here the CDR3 reads CASSLLAGGPMETQYF. CDR3 in DNA: TGCGCCAGCAGCTTACTAGCGGGGGGGCCGATGGAGACCCAGTACTTC.

A few counts support this clonotype. The rearrangement joins TRBV20-1 to TRBJ1-6; the match to TRBD1 covers 10 bases. Germline V gene lookup returns CDR1 DFQATT and CDR2 SNEGSKA (reference sequence). This CDR3 comprises 15 residues. Trimming took 5 bases from V and 10 from J; bases not matched to a gene: 11. The CDR3 here is CSAPQFDRGRSPLHF. The CDR3 DNA reads as TGCAGTGCTCCGCAGTTCGACAGGGGGCGCTCACCCCTCCACTTT.

The CDR3 nucleotides read TGTGCCTCCGCTCTACGCACAGATACGCAGTATTTT. This gives the protein CASALRTDTQYF. V and J are TRBV2 and TRBJ2-3; no definite D call. CDR1 and CDR2 from the germline V gene are SNHLY and FYNNEI. The CDR3 spans 12 residues. Trimming removed 11 bases at V and 1 base at J, with 10 bases between.

This clonotype showed up just a few times. The CDR3 nucleotides read TGCAGTGTCAGGGCGGGGGGAGACTATGGCTACACCTTC. Translated: CSVRAGGDYGYTF. This chain uses TRBV20-1 with TRBJ1-2; D might be TRBD1 (5 bases). CDR1 is DFQATT and CDR2 is SNEGSKA in the germline V gene (reference sequence). The CDR3 is 13 amino acids. Deletions cut 7 bases from V and 3 bases from J, with 15 bases between.

The chain uses TRBV2 and TRBJ1-5, with D tentatively TRBD1 (5 bases). V shed 6 bases and J shed 4 bases, with 16 bases lying between them. The CDR3 contains 15 residues. The germline V gene encodes CDR1 SNHLY and CDR2 FYNNEI. Here the CDR3 DNA reads TGTGCCAGCAGAGCCCAATCGGGGGTTAATCAGCCCCAGCATTTT. This sequence encodes CASRAQSGVNQPQHF.

This clonotype has only a few counts. The chain carries TRBV9 and TRBJ2-3; D is ambiguous. CDR1 and CDR2 (germline): SGDLS, YYNGEE. The CDR3 has 9 residues. V was cut by 7 bases and J by 7 bases, with 4 bases left in between. The CDR3 nucleotides read TGTGCCAGCCCTAATACGCAGTATTTT. Translation gives CASPNTQYF.

This clonotype was recorded once. The genes are TRBV27 and TRBJ2-1; 7 bases line up with TRBD2. The CDR3 spans 15 residues. Germline V gene lookup returns CDR1 MNHEY and CDR2 SMNVEV (reference sequence). J gave up 10 bases and V 5 bases, and 14 bases lay outside the gene matches. DNA for the CDR3: TGTGCCAGCAGTATAAGGAGGACTAGACCGGGGGAGCAGTTCTTC. Translation gives CASSIRRTRPGEQFF.

This clonotype was picked up a small number of times. The genes are TRBV27 and TRBJ2-3; 8 nucleotides agree with TRBD2. Germline CDR1 reads MNHEY; CDR2 reads SMNVEV (reference sequence). The CDR3 covers 16 residues. V was clipped by 1 base and J by 2 bases; unmatched bases: 5. CDR3 region: CASSLWGLGSTDTQYF. CDR3 in DNA: TGTGCCAGCAGTTTATGGGGACTAGGGTCCACAGATACGCAGTATTTT.

The CDR3: CASSLDGQTHQPQHF. The CDR3, as DNA: TGCGCCAGCAGCTTGGACGGACAGACTCATCAGCCCCAGCATTTT. The J gene is TRBJ1-5, the V gene TRBV5-1; D might be TRBD1 (6 bases). The germline V gene has CDR1 SGHRS and CDR2 YFSETQ. The CDR3 length is 15 residues. The germline V and J ends were trimmed by 0 bases and 5 bases, with 12 bases remaining between them.

This clonotype was observed a handful of times. The junction and the germline gene differ at one end; a read error may be behind it. This sequence joins TRBV10-3 and TRBJ1-6; 8 bases fit TRBD1. This CDR3 is 17 amino acids long. CDR1 and CDR2 (germline): ENHRY, SYGVKD. The CDR3 nucleotides read TGTGCCATCAGTTTGGCCCAGCCTCGGGACAGGAATTCACCCCCCCACTTT. It codes for CAISLAQPRDRNSPPHF.

A word on this clonotype: Germline and junction disagree at one end, which may indicate a read error. The rearrangement uses TRBV10-3 and TRBJ2-3, with TRBD1 as a possible D gene (6 bases). The CDR3 is 15 amino acids. CDR1 and CDR2 (germline): ENHRY, SYGVKD. Here the CDR3 DNA reads TGTGCCATCGGTGAGGGGCCTCCAGGGGAAGATACGCAGTATTTT. Amino acid sequence: CAIGEGPPGEDTQYF.

The chain couples TRBV7-2 to TRBJ2-6; D ambiguous. V was pared by 1 base and J by 3 bases, with 13 bases between. This CDR3 is 17 amino acids long. Per the germline V gene, CDR1 is SGHTA and CDR2 is FQGNSA. CDR3 sequence reads: CASSLGLHRLGANVLTF. The CDR3 DNA is TGTGCCAGCAGCTTAGGGCTACACCGGCTTGGGGCCAACGTCCTGACTTTC.

The chain links TRBV28 to TRBJ2-7, with a weak D call TRBD2 (7 bases). The CDR3 consists of 15 residues. Germline V gene lookup returns CDR1 MDHEN and CDR2 SYDVKM. Trimming took 4 bases from V and 0 from J, leaving 13 bases between them. CDR3 sequence (DNA): TGTGCCAGCAGTTGGGGGGGCGGGAGCTCCTACGAGCAGTACTTC. Protein: CASSWGGGSSYEQYF.

This sequence joins TRBV5-1 and TRBJ1-2, with D perhaps matching TRBD1 (5 bases). The CDR3 consists of 14 residues. Trimming cost V 4 bases and J 4 bases, with 14 bases left between them. Germline values: CDR1 SGHRS, CDR2 YFSETQ. The CDR3 here is CASSVEGPLYGYTF. The CDR3 nucleotides read TGCGCCAGCAGCGTGGAGGGACCGCTCTATGGCTACACCTTC.

This clonotype has more than one count but fewer than ten. The CDR3 protein is CASSEYGQETQYF. CDR3 DNA sequence: TGTGCCAGCAGTGAATACGGGCAAGAGACCCAGTACTTC. The chain has TRBV2 and TRBJ2-5; D gene uncertain. V was shortened by 2 bases and J by 2 bases, with 6 bases between the two germline ends. Germline CDR1 and CDR2: SNHLY and FYNNEI. The CDR3 sequence is 13 residues long.

V usage is TRBV28 and J usage is TRBJ1-5; 7 bases align to TRBD1. The germline V gene encodes CDR1 MDHEN and CDR2 SYDVKM. The J segment lost 0 bases and the V segment lost 4 bases, leaving 9 bases of the junction unmatched. This CDR3 region has 17 residues. This CDR3 reads CASSSTRDRNSNQPQHF. CDR3 sequence (DNA): TGTGCCAGCAGTTCTACCCGGGACAGAAATAGCAATCAGCCCCAGCATTTT.

The V gene is TRBV11-2, the J gene TRBJ1-1; D possibly corresponds to TRBD1 (6 bases). Germline-derived CDR1 and CDR2 are SGHAT and FQNNGV. The V gene lost 4 bases and the J gene lost 3 bases, with 12 bases spanning the gap. This CDR3 comprises 14 residues. CDR3 nucleotide sequence: TGTGCCAGCAGCTCGACAGGAAGGGACACTGAAGCTTTCTTT. It is translated as CASSSTGRDTEAFF.

The gene calls are TRBV7-2 and TRBJ1-5; 9 nucleotides match TRBD1. Germline V gene lookup returns CDR1 SGHTA and CDR2 FQGNSA. The CDR3 sequence is 16 residues long. J gave up 7 bases and V 5 bases, and 12 bases lay outside the gene matches. As DNA, the CDR3 is TGTGCCAGCAGCCCGGGACAGGGAAATTGGGGCCAGCCCCAGCATTTT. Amino acid sequence: CASSPGQGNWGQPQHF.

This clonotype was seen at least ten times. This chain links TRBV7-2 with TRBJ2-1, with D possibly being TRBD2 (6 bases). CDR1 is SGHTA, CDR2 FQGNSA, per germline. The CDR3 loop spans 13 amino acids. The V gene lost 5 bases and the J gene lost 6 bases, with 11 bases spanning the gap. For the CDR3, the DNA is TGTGCCAGCAGCCGGGGGTGGGCCAATGAGCAGTTCTTC. Translating gives CASSRGWANEQFF.

This clonotype was detected a few times. This sequence joins TRBV4-1 and TRBJ2-7, with 7 nucleotides matching TRBD1. The ends lost 6 bases at V and 3 bases at J; junction bases unmatched: 5. Germline CDR1 is MGHRA and CDR2 is YSYEKL. The CDR3 totals 13 residues. CDR3 in amino acids: CASRGQNLYEQYF. In DNA, the CDR3 is TGCGCCAGCAGGGGACAGAACCTCTACGAGCAGTACTTC.

This clonotype was observed at least ten times. The rearrangement links TRBV5-1 to TRBJ2-3; 7 positions match TRBD1. V lost 4 bases to trimming and J lost 1 base; unmatched junction nucleotides: 12. The CDR3 length is 17 residues. Germline values: CDR1 SGHRS, CDR2 YFSETQ. In DNA form, the CDR3 reads TGCGCCAGCAGCAGACTTGAGACAGGGAGTGGCACAGATACGCAGTATTTT. It translates to CASSRLETGSGTDTQYF.